The clone carrying this TCR beta chain was observed a few times. No antigen is known for it. TCRdb called the reads again in MiXCR, with one record for every CDR3 protein. The table records 450,000 to 600,000 distinct CDR3 sequences, roughly a third of them present only once. The data were obtained in a study of T cell repertoires in cytomegalovirus infection. At the level of the study: Epitope selection comprised recently identified HLA-C-restricted CMV epitopes and well-studied HLA-B-restricted CMV epitopes. Carrying CMV and the relevant HLA type showed in public TCR beta signatures.

The CDR3 extends over 15 amino acids. The germline V gene has CDR1 KGHSH and CDR2 LQKENI. V lost 6 bases and J lost 4, with 17 bases in between. Study results and caveats: HLA-C-restricted CMV-specific TCR beta clonotypes were dominant in the ex vivo response. Cumulative public TCR beta family frequency identified carriers of CMV plus the relevant HLA.

The genes are TRBV18 and TRBJ2-3; D remains ambiguous. This TCR derives from a human donor in good health (CMV status not recorded). Some clones in this sample may be carry-over from other donors' samples. Sequencing used cultured PBMCs, obtained from culture after CMV antigen stimulation. The CDR3 protein is CASSRAEARPDTQYF. In DNA, the CDR3 is TGTGCCAGCTCCCGGGCCGAGGCCCGGCCAGATACGCAGTATTTT.